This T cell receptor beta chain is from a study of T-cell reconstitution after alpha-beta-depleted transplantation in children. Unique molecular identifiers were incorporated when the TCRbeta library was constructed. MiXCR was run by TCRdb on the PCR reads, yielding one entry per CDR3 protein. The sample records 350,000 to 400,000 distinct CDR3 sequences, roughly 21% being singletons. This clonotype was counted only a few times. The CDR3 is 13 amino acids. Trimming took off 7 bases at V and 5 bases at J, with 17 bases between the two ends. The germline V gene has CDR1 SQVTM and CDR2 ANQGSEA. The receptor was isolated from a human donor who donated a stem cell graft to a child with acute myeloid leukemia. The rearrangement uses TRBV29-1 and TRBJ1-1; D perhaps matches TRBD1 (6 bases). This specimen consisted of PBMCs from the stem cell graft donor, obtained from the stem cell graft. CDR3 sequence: CSGYRAVETEAFF. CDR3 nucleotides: TGCAGCGGTTACAGGGCGGTGGAGACTGAAGCTTTCTTT.